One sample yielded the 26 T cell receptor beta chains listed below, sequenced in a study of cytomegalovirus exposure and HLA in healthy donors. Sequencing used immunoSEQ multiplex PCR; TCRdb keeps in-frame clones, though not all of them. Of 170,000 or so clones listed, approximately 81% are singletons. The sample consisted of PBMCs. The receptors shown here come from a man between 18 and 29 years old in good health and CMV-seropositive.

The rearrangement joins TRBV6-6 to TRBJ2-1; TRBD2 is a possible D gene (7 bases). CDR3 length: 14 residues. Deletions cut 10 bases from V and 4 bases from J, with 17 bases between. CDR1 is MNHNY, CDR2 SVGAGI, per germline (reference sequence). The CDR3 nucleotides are TGTGCCATAGGGGGGGGCGGGGAATACAATGAGCAGTTCTTC. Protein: CAIGGGGEYNEQFF.

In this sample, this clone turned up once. For the CDR3, the DNA is TGTGCCAGCTCACCTCCCGGGACAGGAGGAAAGTACGAGCAGTACTTC. Residues: CASSPPGTGGKYEQYF. The chain uses TRBV18 and TRBJ2-7, with 8 bases lining up with TRBD1. The germline V gene has CDR1 KGHSH and CDR2 LQKENI. With V trimmed by 3 bases and J by 4 bases, 11 bases remained unmatched. The CDR3 sequence is 16 residues long. Together with reference TRBV18 and TRBJ2-7, the CDR3 gives the full variable domain: NAGVMQNPRHLVRRRGQEARLRCSPMKGHSHVYWYRQLPEEGLKFMVYLQKENIIDESGMPKERFSAEFPKEGPSILRIQQVVRGDSAAYFCASSPPGTGGKYEQYFGPGTRLTVT.

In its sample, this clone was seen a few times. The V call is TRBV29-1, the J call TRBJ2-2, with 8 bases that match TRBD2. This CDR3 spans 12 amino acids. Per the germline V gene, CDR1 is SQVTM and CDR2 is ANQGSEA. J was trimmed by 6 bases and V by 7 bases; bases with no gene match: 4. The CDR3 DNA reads TGCAGCGCGTGGCGGGAGGCCGGGGAGCTGTTTTTT. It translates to CSAWREAGELFF.

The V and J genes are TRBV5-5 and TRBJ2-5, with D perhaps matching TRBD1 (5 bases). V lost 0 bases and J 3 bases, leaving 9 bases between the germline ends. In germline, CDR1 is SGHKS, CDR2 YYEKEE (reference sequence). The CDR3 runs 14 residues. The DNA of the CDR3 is TGTGCCAGCAGCTTGGCCGGCAGGGAAGAGACCCAGTACTTC. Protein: CASSLAGREETQYF.

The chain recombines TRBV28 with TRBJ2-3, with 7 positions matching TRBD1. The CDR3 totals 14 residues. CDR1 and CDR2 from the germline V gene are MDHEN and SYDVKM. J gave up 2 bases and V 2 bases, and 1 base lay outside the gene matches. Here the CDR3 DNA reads TGTGCCAGCAGTTTAGACAGGGACACAGATACGCAGTATTTT. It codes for CASSLDRDTDTQYF.

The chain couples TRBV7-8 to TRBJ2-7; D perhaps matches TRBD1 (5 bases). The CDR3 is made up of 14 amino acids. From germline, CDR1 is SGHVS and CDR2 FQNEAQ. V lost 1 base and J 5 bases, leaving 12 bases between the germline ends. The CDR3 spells CASSLDQGYDEQYF. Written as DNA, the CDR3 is TGTGCCAGCAGCTTAGATCAGGGTTACGACGAGCAGTACTTC. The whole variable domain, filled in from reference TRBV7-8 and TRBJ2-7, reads GAGVSQSPRYKVAKRGQDVALRCDPISGHVSLFWYQQALGQGPEFLTYFQNEAQLDKSGLPSDRFFAERPEGSVSTLKIQRTQQEDSAVYLCASSLDQGYDEQYFGPGTRLTVT.

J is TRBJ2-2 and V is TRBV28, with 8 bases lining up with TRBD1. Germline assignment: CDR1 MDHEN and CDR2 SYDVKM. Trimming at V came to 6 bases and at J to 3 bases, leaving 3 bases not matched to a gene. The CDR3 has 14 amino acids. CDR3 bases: TGTGCCAGCAGCGGACAGGGTTACACCGGGGAGCTGTTTTTT. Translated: CASSGQGYTGELFF.

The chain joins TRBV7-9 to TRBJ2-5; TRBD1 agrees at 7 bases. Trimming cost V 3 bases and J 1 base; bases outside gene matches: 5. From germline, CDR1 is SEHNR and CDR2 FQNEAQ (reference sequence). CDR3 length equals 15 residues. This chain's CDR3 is CASSFRTGLQETQYF. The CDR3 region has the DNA TGTGCCAGCAGCTTTCGGACAGGCCTCCAAGAGACCCAGTACTTC. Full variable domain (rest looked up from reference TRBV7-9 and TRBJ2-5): DTGVSQNPRHKITKRGQNVTFRCDPISEHNRLYWYRQTLGQGPEFLTYFQNEAQLEKSRLLSDRFSAERPKGSFSTLEIQRTEQGDSAMYLCASSFRTGLQETQYFGPGTRLLVL.

CDR3 in DNA: TGTGCCAGCAGCTCCCCGGGATCGCTAAATACGCAGTATTTT. Translation gives CASSSPGSLNTQYF. The chain is built from TRBV11-2 and TRBJ2-3, with a weak D call TRBD2 (5 bases). Trimming shortened V by 4 bases and J by 7 bases, and 15 bases separated the two germline ends. The CDR3 sequence is 14 residues long. Germline CDR1 SGHAT, CDR2 FQNNGV.

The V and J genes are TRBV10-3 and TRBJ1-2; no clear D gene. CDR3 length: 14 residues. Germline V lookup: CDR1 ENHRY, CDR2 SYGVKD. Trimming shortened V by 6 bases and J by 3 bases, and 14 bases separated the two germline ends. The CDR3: CAISPVVEDYGYTF. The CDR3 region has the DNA TGTGCCATCAGCCCCGTGGTAGAGGACTATGGCTACACCTTC.

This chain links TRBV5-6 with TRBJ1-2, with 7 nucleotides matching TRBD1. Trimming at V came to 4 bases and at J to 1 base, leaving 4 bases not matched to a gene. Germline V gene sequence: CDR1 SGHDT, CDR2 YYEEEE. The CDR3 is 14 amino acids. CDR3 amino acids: CASSPDRSNYGYTF. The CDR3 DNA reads TGTGCCAGCAGCCCGGACAGGAGTAACTATGGCTACACCTTC. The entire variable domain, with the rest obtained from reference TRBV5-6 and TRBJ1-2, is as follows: DAGVTQSPTHLIKTRGQQVTLRCSPKSGHDTVSWYQQALGQGPQFIFQYYEEEERQRGNFPDRFSGHQFPNYSSELNVNALLLGDSALYLCASSPDRSNYGYTFGSGTRLTVV.

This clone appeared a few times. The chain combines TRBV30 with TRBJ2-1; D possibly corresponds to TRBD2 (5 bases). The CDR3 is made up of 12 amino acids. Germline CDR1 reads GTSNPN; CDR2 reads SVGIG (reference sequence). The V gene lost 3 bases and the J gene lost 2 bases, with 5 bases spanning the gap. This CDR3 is CAWSGTYNEQFF. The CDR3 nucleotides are TGTGCCTGGAGCGGGACCTACAATGAGCAGTTCTTC.

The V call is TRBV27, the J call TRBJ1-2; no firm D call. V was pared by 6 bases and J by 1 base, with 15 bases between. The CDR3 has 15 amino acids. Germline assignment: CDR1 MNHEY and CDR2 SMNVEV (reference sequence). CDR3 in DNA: TGTGCCAGCAGAGAGGGTCCCAACATTAACTATGGCTACACCTTC. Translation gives CASREGPNINYGYTF.

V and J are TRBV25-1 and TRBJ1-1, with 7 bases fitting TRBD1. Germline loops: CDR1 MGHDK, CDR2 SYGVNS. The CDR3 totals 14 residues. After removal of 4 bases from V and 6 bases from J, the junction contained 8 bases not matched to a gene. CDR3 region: CASSVSDRAAEAFF. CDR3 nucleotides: TGTGCCAGCAGTGTATCCGACAGGGCCGCTGAAGCTTTCTTT.

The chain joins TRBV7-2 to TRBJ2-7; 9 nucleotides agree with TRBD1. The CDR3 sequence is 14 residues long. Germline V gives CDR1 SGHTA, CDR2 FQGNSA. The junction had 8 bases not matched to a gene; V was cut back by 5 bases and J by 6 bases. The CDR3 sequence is CASSPGQGWFEQYF. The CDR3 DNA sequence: TGTGCCAGCAGCCCGGGACAGGGATGGTTCGAGCAGTACTTC. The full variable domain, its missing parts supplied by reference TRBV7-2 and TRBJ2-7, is GAGVSQSPSNKVTEKGKDVELRCDPISGHTALYWYRQSLGQGLEFLIYFQGNSAPDKSGLPSDRFSAERTGGSVSTLTIQRTQQEDSAVYLCASSPGQGWFEQYFGPGTRLTVT.

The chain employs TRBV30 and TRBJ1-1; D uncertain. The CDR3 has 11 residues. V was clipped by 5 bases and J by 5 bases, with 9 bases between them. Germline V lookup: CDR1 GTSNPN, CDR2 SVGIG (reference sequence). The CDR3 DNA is TGTGCCTGGGCTTTTACTACTGAAGCTTTCTTT. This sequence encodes CAWAFTTEAFF.

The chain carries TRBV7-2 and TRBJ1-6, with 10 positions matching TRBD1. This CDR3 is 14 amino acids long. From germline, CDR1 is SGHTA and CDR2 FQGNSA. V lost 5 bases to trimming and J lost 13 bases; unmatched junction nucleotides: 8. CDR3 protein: CASSAGTGVSPLHF. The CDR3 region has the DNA TGTGCCAGCAGCGCGGGGACAGGGGTTTCTCCCCTCCACTTT.

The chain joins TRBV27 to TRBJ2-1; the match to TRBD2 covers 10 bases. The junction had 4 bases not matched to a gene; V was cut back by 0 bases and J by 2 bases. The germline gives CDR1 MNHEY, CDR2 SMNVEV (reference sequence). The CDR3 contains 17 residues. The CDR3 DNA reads TGTGCCAGCAGTTTATCGGCTAGCGGGAGCCCCTACAATGAGCAGTTCTTC. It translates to CASSLSASGSPYNEQFF.

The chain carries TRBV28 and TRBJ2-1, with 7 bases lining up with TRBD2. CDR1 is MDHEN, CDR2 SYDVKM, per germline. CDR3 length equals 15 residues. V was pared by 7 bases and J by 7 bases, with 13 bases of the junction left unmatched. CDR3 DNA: TGTGCCAGCATCGAGGGGACCCCCGGGAGGAATGAGCAGTTCTTC. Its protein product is CASIEGTPGRNEQFF. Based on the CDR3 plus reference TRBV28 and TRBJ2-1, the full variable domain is DVKVTQSSRYLVKRTGEKVFLECVQDMDHENMFWYRQDPGLGLRLIYFSYDVKMKEKGDIPEGYSVSREKKERFSLILESASTNQTSMYLCASIEGTPGRNEQFFGPGTRLTVL.

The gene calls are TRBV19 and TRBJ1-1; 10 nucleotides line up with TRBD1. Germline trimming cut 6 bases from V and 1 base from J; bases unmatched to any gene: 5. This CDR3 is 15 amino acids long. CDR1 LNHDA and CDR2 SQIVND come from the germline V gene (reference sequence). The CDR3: CASRKTGGGNTEAFF. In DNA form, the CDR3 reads TGTGCCAGTAGGAAGACAGGGGGCGGGAACACTGAAGCTTTCTTT.

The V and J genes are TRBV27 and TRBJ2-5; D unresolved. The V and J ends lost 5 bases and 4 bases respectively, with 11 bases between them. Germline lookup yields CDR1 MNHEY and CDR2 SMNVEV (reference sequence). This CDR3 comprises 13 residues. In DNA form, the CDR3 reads TGTGCCAGCAGTCTGCGAACGGGAGAGACCCAGTACTTC. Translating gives CASSLRTGETQYF.

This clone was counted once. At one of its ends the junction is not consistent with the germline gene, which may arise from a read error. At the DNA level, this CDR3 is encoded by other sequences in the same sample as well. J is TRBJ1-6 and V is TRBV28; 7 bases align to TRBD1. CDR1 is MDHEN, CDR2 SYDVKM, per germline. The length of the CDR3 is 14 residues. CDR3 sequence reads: CASTPGQRQSPLHF. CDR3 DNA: TGTGCTAGCACCCCGGGACAGCGTCAATCACCCCTCCACTTT.

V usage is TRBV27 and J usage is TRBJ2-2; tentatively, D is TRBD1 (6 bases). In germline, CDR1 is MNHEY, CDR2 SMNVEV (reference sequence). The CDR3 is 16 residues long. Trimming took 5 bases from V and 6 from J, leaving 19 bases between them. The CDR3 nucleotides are TGTGCCAGCAGTCTCACCCTTTCGACAGGACCCGGGGAGCTGTTTTTT. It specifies CASSLTLSTGPGELFF.

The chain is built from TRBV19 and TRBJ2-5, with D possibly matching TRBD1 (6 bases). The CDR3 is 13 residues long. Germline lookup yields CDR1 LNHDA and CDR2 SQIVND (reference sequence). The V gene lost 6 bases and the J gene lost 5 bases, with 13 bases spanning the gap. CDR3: CASSTTGSETQYF. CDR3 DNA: TGTGCCAGTAGCACGACAGGAAGCGAGACCCAGTACTTC.

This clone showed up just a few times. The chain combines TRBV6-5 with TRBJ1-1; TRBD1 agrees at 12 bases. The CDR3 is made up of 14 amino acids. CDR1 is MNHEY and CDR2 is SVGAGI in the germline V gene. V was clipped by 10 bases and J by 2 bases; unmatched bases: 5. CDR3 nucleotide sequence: TGTGCCACGAGGGACAGGGGGCATAACACTGAAGCTTTCTTT. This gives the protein CATRDRGHNTEAFF.

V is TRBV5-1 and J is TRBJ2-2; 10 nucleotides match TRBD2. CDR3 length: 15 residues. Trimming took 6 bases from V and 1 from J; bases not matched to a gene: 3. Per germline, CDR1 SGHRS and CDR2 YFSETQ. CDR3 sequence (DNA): TGCGCCAGCAAACTAGCGGGGCAGAACACCGGGGAGCTGTTTTTT. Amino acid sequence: CASKLAGQNTGELFF.